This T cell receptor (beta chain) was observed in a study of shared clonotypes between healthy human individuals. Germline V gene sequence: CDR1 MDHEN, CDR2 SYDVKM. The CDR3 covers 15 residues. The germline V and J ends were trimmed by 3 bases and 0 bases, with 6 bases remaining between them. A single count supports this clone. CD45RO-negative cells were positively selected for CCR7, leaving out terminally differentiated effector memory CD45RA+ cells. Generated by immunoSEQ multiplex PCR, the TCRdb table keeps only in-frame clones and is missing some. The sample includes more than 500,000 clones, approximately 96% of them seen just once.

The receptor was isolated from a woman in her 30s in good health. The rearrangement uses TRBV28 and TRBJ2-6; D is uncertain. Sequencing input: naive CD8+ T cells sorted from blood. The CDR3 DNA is TGTGCCAGCAGTTTTGTGGGCTCTGGGGCCAACGTCCTGACTTTC. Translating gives CASSFVGSGANVLTF.